Each of the 14 T cell receptor beta chains below was sequenced from the same sample in a study of T-cell reconstitution after alpha-beta-depleted transplantation in children. Unique molecular identifiers featured in how the TCRbeta library was prepared. MiXCR was run by TCRdb on the PCR reads, yielding one entry per CDR3 protein. The top ten hold under 6% of the sample, which has some 830,000 distinct CDR3 sequences, under 20% seen once. The material was PBMCs, mostly from graft donor cells, obtained 360 days after TCRalphabeta/CD19-depleted stem cell transplant. Source of these receptors: a male patient younger than 18 who had a stem cell transplant for acute lymphoblastic leukemia, so the T cells may come from the graft donor.

The chain combines TRBV5-1 with TRBJ2-7; D is uncertain. CDR1 is SGHRS, CDR2 YFSETQ, per germline. V lost 0 bases to trimming and J lost 6 bases, with 16 bases between them. CDR3 length equals 15 residues. CDR3: CASSLEGSRVLEQYF. DNA for the CDR3: TGCGCCAGCAGCTTGGAAGGTTCAAGAGTCCTCGAGCAGTACTTC.

This clonotype was recorded at least ten times. This chain uses TRBV12-3 or TRBV12-4 with TRBJ2-7, with 11 bases identical to TRBD1. Losses at the gene ends were 4 bases for V and 3 bases for J; bases not matched to a gene: 5. The CDR3 consists of 15 residues. This CDR3 reads CASSSSGTGGYEQYF. The CDR3 nucleotides read TGTGCCAGCAGTTCCTCCGGGACAGGGGGCTACGAGCAGTACTTC.

The V gene is TRBV29-1, the J gene TRBJ1-1, with 9 bases aligning to TRBD1. V was clipped by 8 bases and J by 4 bases; unmatched bases: 11. Per germline, CDR1 SQVTM and CDR2 ANQGSEA. The CDR3 length is 14 residues. CDR3 protein: CSLQTGGVGTEAFF. CDR3 nucleotide sequence: TGCAGCTTACAAACAGGGGGCGTCGGCACTGAAGCTTTCTTT.

This clonotype was seen many times. The rearrangement uses TRBV29-1 and TRBJ2-7; D remains unclear. The CDR3 spans 10 residues. V was shortened by 7 bases and J by 9 bases, with 13 bases between the two germline ends. CDR1 is SQVTM, CDR2 ANQGSEA, per germline. DNA of the CDR3: TGCAGCGCGCTAAGACTTGGGCAGTACTTC. This codes for CSALRLGQYF.

V gene TRBV9 combines with J gene TRBJ2-7; 7 bases agree with TRBD2. The CDR3 runs 15 residues. Germline V lookup: CDR1 SGDLS, CDR2 YYNGEE. V lost 2 bases to trimming and J lost 0 bases; unmatched junction nucleotides: 5. Here the CDR3 DNA reads TGTGCCAGCAGCGTGGGGGGGGTTCCCTCCTACGAGCAGTACTTC. Its translation is CASSVGGVPSYEQYF.

This clonotype was seen at least ten times. The chain employs TRBV7-9 and TRBJ1-1; D possibly corresponds to TRBD1 (5 bases). This CDR3 has 13 residues. V lost 3 bases and J 4 bases, leaving 9 bases between the germline ends. Germline CDR1 is SEHNR and CDR2 is FQNEAQ (reference sequence). CDR3 loop: CASSFRVATEAFF. For the CDR3, the DNA is TGTGCCAGCAGCTTCAGGGTGGCCACTGAAGCTTTCTTT.

This clonotype was recorded many times. The chain is built from TRBV21-1 and TRBJ2-3; TRBD2 was called by the table and not checked on the DNA. TRBV21-1 is flagged as a pseudogene. This CDR3 region has 18 residues. The chain's CDR3 is CASSKPRGLAGSWDTQYF. The CDR3 DNA reads TGTGCCAGCAGCAAACCAAGGGGACTAGCGGGATCATGGGATACGCAGTATTTT.

The V gene is TRBV12-3 or TRBV12-4, the J gene TRBJ2-1; D is uncertain. The V gene lost 3 bases and the J gene lost 11 bases, with 8 bases spanning the gap. This CDR3 spans 11 amino acids. The CDR3 coding sequence is TGTGCCAGCAGTTTCTTTCCGAAGCAGTTCTTC. It specifies CASSFFPKQFF.

The rearrangement joins TRBV20-1 to TRBJ2-3; 11 bases line up with TRBD2. V was clipped by 3 bases and J by 2 bases; unmatched bases: 1. The CDR3 runs to 14 residues. Germline lookup yields CDR1 DFQATT and CDR2 SNEGSKA (reference sequence). The DNA for the CDR3 is TGCAGTGCTAGGGGACTAGCGGACACAGATACGCAGTATTTT. Translating it yields CSARGLADTDTQYF.

This clonotype was seen a few times. The chain employs TRBV7-9 and TRBJ2-7; no firm D call. Germline CDR1 SEHNR, CDR2 FQNEAQ (reference sequence). With 3 bases removed from V and 7 bases from J, the gap between germline ends came to 10 bases. The CDR3 totals 12 residues. CDR3 nucleotide sequence: TGTGCCAGCAGCTTCGGCTGGGAAGAGCAGTACTTC. Translating gives CASSFGWEEQYF. The full variable domain, completed using reference TRBV7-9 and TRBJ2-7, is DTGVSQNPRHKITKRGQNVTFRCDPISEHNRLYWYRQTLGQGPEFLTYFQNEAQLEKSRLLSDRFSAERPKGSFSTLEIQRTEQGDSAMYLCASSFGWEEQYFGPGTRLTVT.

This clonotype appeared a few times. The rearrangement links TRBV5-1 to TRBJ2-4, with 9 bases matching TRBD1. The CDR3 sequence is 16 residues long. Germline values: CDR1 SGHRS, CDR2 YFSETQ. V lost 1 base to trimming and J lost 1 base; unmatched junction nucleotides: 3. CDR3 in DNA: TGCGCCAGCAGCTTGTGGGGGACAGGGGCCAAAAACATTCAGTACTTC. Translated: CASSLWGTGAKNIQYF.

This clonotype has more than one count but fewer than ten. The chain links TRBV12-3 or TRBV12-4 to TRBJ2-3; 9 positions match TRBD2. V shed 5 bases, J shed 4 bases, and the junction held 10 bases outside the gene matches. This CDR3 spans 16 amino acids. CDR3 DNA: TGTGCCAGCAGTCCGGGACTAGCTGCCGCTCCAGATACGCAGTATTTT. As protein: CASSPGLAAAPDTQYF.

This clonotype came up a few times. This sequence joins TRBV7-9 and TRBJ2-2, with 9 bases that match TRBD1. The CDR3 runs 15 residues. The germline V gene encodes CDR1 SEHNR and CDR2 FQNEAQ (reference sequence). J was trimmed by 6 bases and V by 5 bases; bases with no gene match: 7. CDR3 region: CASSVPGQGSGELFF. The CDR3 DNA reads TGTGCCAGCAGCGTTCCGGGACAGGGATCCGGGGAGCTGTTTTTT.

This clonotype showed up just a few times. The CDR3 coding sequence is TGCGCCAGCAGCTGGGGACAGAATGAAAAACTGTTTTTT. Its protein product is CASSWGQNEKLFF. This chain uses TRBV5-1 with TRBJ1-4; TRBD1 matches 7 bases. Unmatched junction bases numbered 1, after V lost 3 bases and J lost 5 bases. From germline, CDR1 is SGHRS and CDR2 YFSETQ. The CDR3 runs to 13 residues.